One sample yielded the 21 T cell receptor beta chains listed below, sequenced in a study of shared clonotypes between healthy human individuals. Selected positively for CCR7 and CD45RO-negative, naive CD8 cells excluded terminally differentiated effector memory CD45RA+ cells. Only in-frame clones appear in the TCRdb table, and some are missing; sequencing was by immunoSEQ multiplex PCR. The sample lists millions of clones, about 95% occurring once. The sample taken for sequencing was naive CD8+ T cells sorted from blood. These receptors all come from a man younger than 30 in good health.

The chain uses TRBV19 and TRBJ1-6; 9 nucleotides line up with TRBD1. V lost 3 bases to trimming and J lost 10 bases; unmatched junction nucleotides: 4. Per the germline V gene, CDR1 is LNHDA and CDR2 is SQIVND (reference sequence). CDR3 length: 14 residues. The CDR3 reads CASSIGTGSSPLHF. As DNA, the CDR3 is TGTGCCAGTAGTATTGGGACAGGGTCCTCACCCCTCCACTTT.

The chain has TRBV7-9 and TRBJ2-1; possible D gene TRBD1, 6 bases. The CDR3 has 16 residues. Germline CDR1 and CDR2: SEHNR and FQNEAQ (reference sequence). Deletions cut 0 bases from V and 0 bases from J, with 9 bases between. The CDR3 sequence: CASSLAQGSSYNEQFF. In DNA, the CDR3 is TGTGCCAGCAGCTTAGCTCAGGGGAGCTCCTACAATGAGCAGTTCTTC.

V usage is TRBV5-4 and J usage is TRBJ1-2; TRBD1 matches at 7 bases. There are 15 residues in the CDR3. Germline CDR1 and CDR2: SGHNT and YYREEE (reference sequence). V lost 4 bases to trimming and J lost 5 bases; unmatched junction nucleotides: 11. CDR3 sequence reads: CASSHGGGDFYGYTF. The CDR3 DNA reads TGTGCCAGCAGCCACGGAGGGGGCGATTTTTATGGCTACACCTTC.

This clone was seen a handful of times. The rearrangement joins TRBV28 to TRBJ1-1; D might be TRBD1 (5 bases). Germline V gives CDR1 MDHEN, CDR2 SYDVKM. Trimming took off 3 bases at V and 5 bases at J, with 10 bases between the two ends. The CDR3 covers 13 residues. The CDR3 loop is CASSFTGRTEAFF. Here the CDR3 DNA reads TGTGCCAGCAGTTTTACAGGAAGGACTGAAGCTTTCTTT.

V and J are TRBV30 and TRBJ2-1; D uncertain. The CDR3 is 11 residues long. Deletions cut 5 bases from V and 4 bases from J, with 6 bases between. In germline, CDR1 is GTSNPN, CDR2 SVGIG (reference sequence). DNA of the CDR3: TGTGCCTGGGCCCTTTACAATGAGCAGTTCTTC. Amino acids: CAWALYNEQFF.

A word on this clone: The sample has other DNA sequences that encode this CDR3 too. V is TRBV27 and J is TRBJ2-5; no clear D. This CDR3 comprises 13 residues. Germline CDR1 is MNHEY and CDR2 is SMNVEV (reference sequence). V lost 0 bases and J lost 5, with 7 bases in between. CDR3 region: CASSLSGWETQYF. CDR3 nucleotides: TGTGCCAGCAGTTTATCAGGGTGGGAGACCCAGTACTTC.

The chain couples TRBV2 to TRBJ2-7; D unclear. The CDR3 totals 12 residues. CDR1 and CDR2 (germline): SNHLY, FYNNEI. V lost 3 bases to trimming and J lost 8 bases, with 11 bases between them. CDR3 in amino acids: CASSDGLSKQYF. In DNA, the CDR3 is TGTGCCAGCAGTGATGGGCTATCCAAGCAGTACTTC.

The V and J genes are TRBV5-4 and TRBJ2-7, with 12 bases aligning to TRBD1. The J segment lost 7 bases and the V segment lost 7 bases, leaving 9 bases of the junction unmatched. The CDR3 contains 14 residues. CDR1 and CDR2 from the germline V gene are SGHNT and YYREEE (reference sequence). The CDR3 DNA is TGTGCCAGCGGCCCGGGACAGGGGGCATTAGAGCAGTACTTC. Residues: CASGPGQGALEQYF.

A remark on this clone: Other DNA variants within this sample encode the same CDR3. V gene TRBV9 combines with J gene TRBJ2-7; TRBD2 aligns across 7 bases. V dropped 2 bases and J dropped 2; count of bases not matched to a gene: 4. The CDR3 length is 14 residues. Germline CDR1 SGDLS, CDR2 YYNGEE. Here the CDR3 reads CASSVGGSTYEQYF. Here the CDR3 DNA reads TGTGCCAGCAGCGTGGGCGGGAGTACCTACGAGCAGTACTTC.

This rearrangement joins TRBV5-1 to TRBJ2-2; D gene uncertain. This CDR3 contains 14 residues. V was pared by 1 base and J by 1 base, with 5 bases between. Germline assignment: CDR1 SGHRS and CDR2 YFSETQ. In nucleotides, the CDR3 is TGCGCCAGCAGCTTGCTTTTGAACACCGGGGAGCTGTTTTTT. Its translation: CASSLLLNTGELFF.

As regards this clone: At one end, the junction sequence differs from germline, possibly due to a read error. The chain joins TRBV27 to TRBJ2-1; 9 bases map to TRBD2. The CDR3 sequence is 14 residues long. Germline V gives CDR1 MNHEY, CDR2 SMNVEV (reference sequence). The CDR3 sequence: CASSGGGAYYEQFF. The CDR3 coding sequence is TGTGCCAGCAGCGGCGGGGGGGCCTACTATGAGCAGTTCTTC.

The chain recombines TRBV28 with TRBJ2-5, with D hard to call. The V gene lost 7 bases and the J gene lost 3 bases, with 9 bases spanning the gap. The germline V gene has CDR1 MDHEN and CDR2 SYDVKM. This CDR3 comprises 12 residues. As DNA, the CDR3 is TGTGCCAGCACCCCTAGTGAAGAGACCCAGTACTTC. This gives the protein CASTPSEETQYF.

This sequence joins TRBV2 and TRBJ2-2; D is uncertain. Per germline, CDR1 SNHLY and CDR2 FYNNEI. CDR3 length equals 14 residues. V was clipped by 1 base and J by 2 bases, with 5 bases between them. The CDR3 region has the DNA TGTGCCAGCAGTGAAGACTATAACACCGGGGAGCTGTTTTTT. Its translation is CASSEDYNTGELFF.

The rearrangement joins TRBV5-6 to TRBJ2-7; the match to TRBD2 covers 10 bases. Germline CDR1 SGHDT, CDR2 YYEEEE. V gave up 6 bases and J gave up 2 bases; unmatched junction bases: 14. CDR3 length equals 17 residues. The CDR3 sequence is CASNLGLATQKAYEQYF. The CDR3 region has the DNA TGTGCCAGCAATCTGGGACTAGCGACCCAAAAAGCCTACGAGCAGTACTTC.

This sequence joins TRBV4-3 and TRBJ2-7; 8 bases map to TRBD1. Looked up from germline, CDR1 is LGHNA and CDR2 is YSLEER. V dropped 3 bases and J dropped 7; count of bases not matched to a gene: 17. CDR3 length: 17 residues. The CDR3 DNA sequence: TGCGCCAGCAGCCAGGACCGTCCGGGACAGGCCCTCCCGGAGCAGTACTTC. Translated: CASSQDRPGQALPEQYF.

The chain couples TRBV6-6 to TRBJ2-7; tentatively, D is TRBD2 (6 bases). V lost 5 bases to trimming and J lost 6 bases, with 20 bases between them. In germline, CDR1 is MNHNY, CDR2 SVGAGI (reference sequence). The CDR3 is 15 residues long. The CDR3 region has the DNA TGTGCCAGCAGTATCTGGGGGGAGGAAGGCCTCGAGCAGTACTTC. Its translation is CASSIWGEEGLEQYF.

J is TRBJ2-6 and V is TRBV5-4, with TRBD1 matching over 9 bases. Germline V gene sequence: CDR1 SGHNT, CDR2 YYREEE (reference sequence). The CDR3 is 18 residues long. Losses at the gene ends were 5 bases for V and 3 bases for J; bases not matched to a gene: 12. The CDR3 DNA reads as TGTGCCAGCAGTTTCCCCCGGGACAGGGAGCGTGGGGCCAACGTCCTGACTTTC. Its translation: CASSFPRDRERGANVLTF.

This chain connects TRBV27 to TRBJ1-1, with unresolved D. Between the trimmed V and J ends, which lost 6 bases and 0 bases, there was a span of 11 bases. This CDR3 is built from 14 residues. Germline CDR1 MNHEY, CDR2 SMNVEV (reference sequence). CDR3 nucleotides: TGTGCCAGCAGACCCGGTGGGATGAACACTGAAGCTTTCTTT. It translates to CASRPGGMNTEAFF.

V is TRBV29-1 and J is TRBJ2-2, with TRBD2 matching 10 bases. CDR1 is SQVTM, CDR2 ANQGSEA, per germline. After removal of 1 base from V and 0 bases from J, the junction contained 2 bases not matched to a gene. This CDR3 spans 16 amino acids. The CDR3 here is CSVEGTSGPNTGELFF. The CDR3, as DNA: TGCAGCGTTGAAGGGACTAGCGGACCGAACACCGGGGAGCTGTTTTTT.

This clone was seen just once. The rearrangement links TRBV29-1 to TRBJ1-2; no clear D. The ends were cut back, 0 bases at V and 4 bases at J, with 15 bases in the middle. Per the germline V gene, CDR1 is SQVTM and CDR2 is ANQGSEA. The CDR3 covers 15 residues. CDR3 nucleotides: TGCAGCGTTGAAGATTACGGCAGGTCCCCCTATGGCTACACCTTC. Translating it yields CSVEDYGRSPYGYTF.

The chain has TRBV2 and TRBJ2-1, with D unresolved. Germline V gene data show CDR1 as SNHLY and CDR2 as FYNNEI. V gave up 8 bases and J gave up 4 bases, with 6 bases separating them. The CDR3 has 11 residues. CDR3 sequence: CASGPYNEQFF. CDR3 nucleotide sequence: TGTGCCAGCGGGCCGTACAATGAGCAGTTCTTC.